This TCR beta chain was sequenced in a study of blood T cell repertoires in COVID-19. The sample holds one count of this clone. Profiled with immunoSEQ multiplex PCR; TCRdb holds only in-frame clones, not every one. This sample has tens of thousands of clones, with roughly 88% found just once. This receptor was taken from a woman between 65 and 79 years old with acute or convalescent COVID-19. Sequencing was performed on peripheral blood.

The CDR3 region has the DNA TGTGCCAGCAGCTTGCACCAGGCTCAAGCTTTCTTT. Translation: CASSLHQAQAFF. The V gene is TRBV12-3 or TRBV12-4, the J gene TRBJ1-1; D ambiguous. The length of the CDR3 is 12 residues. Trimming pared 6 bases from V and 9 bases from J, leaving 14 bases between.